The 23 T cell receptor beta chains below all came from one sample that was sequenced in a study of T cell responses to AZD1222 COVID-19 vaccine. Sequencing was performed with immunoSEQ multiplex PCR; in TCRdb, only in-frame clones are kept and a portion is missing. Here the sample spans 200,000 or so clones, almost 95% being singletons. The sample consisted of peripheral blood, taken on day 0 of AZD1222 vaccination. All receptors derive from an adult in good health.

The chain combines TRBV28 with TRBJ2-1; D ambiguous. The CDR3 totals 15 residues. Per germline, CDR1 MDHEN and CDR2 SYDVKM. V was clipped by 3 bases and J by 1 base, with 10 bases between them. CDR3 sequence reads: CASSFRTRSYNEQFF. The CDR3 region has the DNA TGTGCCAGCAGTTTTCGAACCCGGTCCTACAATGAGCAGTTCTTC.

This clone was detected only once. The chain is built from TRBV5-4 and TRBJ2-3; TRBD2 agrees at 10 bases. Germline V lookup: CDR1 SGHNT, CDR2 YYREEE (reference sequence). The CDR3 length is 16 residues. V shed 0 bases and J 1 base; nucleotides not matched to a gene: 2. The CDR3 protein is CASSLAGTSGTDTQYF. In DNA form, the CDR3 reads TGTGCCAGCAGCTTGGCCGGGACTAGCGGCACAGATACGCAGTATTTT.

The genes are TRBV7-6 and TRBJ1-1, with a tentative D call TRBD1 (5 bases). Germline V CDR1 and CDR2: SGHVS, FNYEAQ. V was shortened by 5 bases and J by 0 bases, with 10 bases between the two germline ends. This CDR3 has 14 residues. DNA for the CDR3: TGTGCCAGCAGCCTGGGACTTATGAACACTGAAGCTTTCTTT. Translated: CASSLGLMNTEAFF.

V usage is TRBV28 and J usage is TRBJ1-5; no firm D call. This CDR3 contains 12 residues. Trimming removed 8 bases from V and 7 bases from J, with 12 bases in between. Germline V gives CDR1 MDHEN, CDR2 SYDVKM. The CDR3 coding sequence is TGTGCCAGCTGTATCCGCCGACAGCCCCAGCATTTT. This encodes CASCIRRQPQHF.

The rearrangement uses TRBV29-1 and TRBJ2-5; D gene unclear. This CDR3 spans 12 amino acids. The germline V gene encodes CDR1 SQVTM and CDR2 ANQGSEA. The V end lost 4 bases, the J end lost 5 bases, and 11 bases lay between the germline ends. The CDR3 spells CSVGFLWETQYF. The CDR3 DNA reads as TGCAGCGTTGGGTTCCTGTGGGAGACCCAGTACTTC.

This chain uses TRBV3-1 (or the pseudogene TRBV3-2) with TRBJ1-4, with 10 bases fitting TRBD1. Germline V gene sequence: CDR1 LGHDT, CDR2 YNNKEL (reference sequence). V lost 3 bases to trimming and J lost 7 bases; unmatched junction nucleotides: 8. The CDR3 extends over 16 amino acids. This CDR3 is CASSQASGTGVEKLFF. Written as DNA, the CDR3 is TGTGCCAGCAGCCAGGCCTCCGGGACAGGGGTTGAAAAACTGTTTTTT.

V and J are TRBV7-8 and TRBJ1-2, with 9 bases aligning to TRBD1. Germline V CDR1 and CDR2: SGHVS, FQNEAQ. The CDR3 totals 18 residues. V gave up 5 bases and J gave up 7 bases; unmatched junction bases: 20. The CDR3 nucleotides are TGTGCCAGCAGCCCGAAACCGGGACAGGGACCAAAGGGAGGTGGCTACACCTTC. Encoded protein: CASSPKPGQGPKGGGYTF.

The V gene is TRBV7-9, the J gene TRBJ1-2, with 7 bases that match TRBD1. Germline CDR1 is SEHNR and CDR2 is FQNEAQ (reference sequence). V lost 2 bases, J lost 5 bases, and 5 bases stayed unmatched. The CDR3 loop spans 14 amino acids. The CDR3: CASSLPQGRYGYTF. The DNA of the CDR3 is TGTGCCAGCAGCTTACCACAGGGGAGGTATGGCTACACCTTC.

Only one count was recorded for this clone. The genes are TRBV7-9 and TRBJ1-6, with D unresolved. V lost 2 bases to trimming and J lost 7 bases, with 12 bases between them. This CDR3 is built from 15 residues. Germline-derived CDR1 and CDR2 are SEHNR and FQNEAQ (reference sequence). CDR3: CASSLHSRSNSPLHF. DNA for the CDR3: TGTGCCAGCAGCTTACACTCTCGATCCAATTCACCCCTCCACTTT.

The chain uses TRBV27 and TRBJ2-7; D may be TRBD2 (6 bases). Trimming removed 4 bases from V and 9 bases from J, with 25 bases in between. The CDR3 has 16 residues. CDR1 is MNHEY, CDR2 SMNVEV, per germline (reference sequence). The CDR3 bases are TGTGCCAGCAGTTCTCCGAAAAGCGGTACCTACGGGGGGCAGTACTTC. Amino acid sequence: CASSSPKSGTYGGQYF.

V gene TRBV24-1 combines with J gene TRBJ1-3; possibly TRBD1 for D (5 bases). Per the germline V gene, CDR1 is KGHDR and CDR2 is SFDVKD. The V end lost 4 bases, the J end lost 4 bases, and 10 bases lay between the germline ends. The CDR3 contains 14 residues. The CDR3 reads CATSDPGAGNTIYF. CDR3 bases: TGTGCCACCAGTGACCCCGGGGCCGGAAACACCATATATTTT.

CDR3: CASSGGGGGQPQHF. The CDR3 DNA reads TGTGCCAGCAGTGGGGGAGGGGGCGGACAGCCCCAGCATTTT. This chain connects TRBV28 to TRBJ1-5; 7 bases map to TRBD1. Trimming took 5 bases from V and 7 from J; bases not matched to a gene: 8. Per germline, CDR1 MDHEN and CDR2 SYDVKM. This CDR3 comprises 14 residues.

J is TRBJ1-1 and V is TRBV4-3; 7 nucleotides match TRBD1. The CDR3 contains 15 residues. CDR1 and CDR2 (germline): LGHNA, YSLEER. Trimming took 3 bases from V and 4 from J; bases not matched to a gene: 8. The CDR3 here is CASSQSGGSGTEAFF. The CDR3 DNA reads TGCGCCAGCAGCCAGTCAGGGGGGAGTGGCACTGAAGCTTTCTTT.

V gene TRBV27 combines with J gene TRBJ1-1; D not resolved. CDR3 length equals 12 residues. V lost 6 bases and J lost 7, with 12 bases in between. Per germline, CDR1 MNHEY and CDR2 SMNVEV (reference sequence). CDR3 sequence: CASRTGYLEAFF. CDR3 bases: TGTGCCAGCAGGACCGGATATCTTGAAGCTTTCTTT.

This chain links TRBV7-9 with TRBJ1-2; TRBD1 might be the D (5 bases). The CDR3 extends over 14 amino acids. Germline values: CDR1 SEHNR, CDR2 FQNEAQ (reference sequence). V shed 5 bases and J shed 11 bases, with 21 bases lying between them. CDR3 coding DNA: TGTGCCAGCAGCCCCGGGACCCTATCGGCCGATTACACCTTC. Translated, it gives CASSPGTLSADYTF.

The chain employs TRBV11-1 and TRBJ1-2; perhaps TRBD1 as D (5 bases). The CDR3 is 14 amino acids. Germline-derived CDR1 and CDR2 are SGHAT and FQDESV (reference sequence). V lost 5 bases and J 4 bases, leaving 14 bases between the germline ends. The CDR3 DNA sequence: TGTGCCAGCAGCCTCAGGTCCCAGGGCTATGGCTACACCTTC. It translates to CASSLRSQGYGYTF.

This clone was observed a single time. The V and J genes are TRBV7-8 and TRBJ2-7, with TRBD2 matching 10 bases. The CDR3 loop spans 18 amino acids. The junction had 13 bases not matched to a gene; V was cut back by 1 base and J by 4 bases. Germline V gene sequence: CDR1 SGHVS, CDR2 FQNEAQ. CDR3 in DNA: TGTGCCAGCAGCTTAGAGGCTAGCGGGGGTGCCCTGTCTTACGAGCAGTACTTC. Its protein is CASSLEASGGALSYEQYF. The full variable domain, in which reference TRBV7-8 and TRBJ2-7 provide the parts outside the CDR3, is GAGVSQSPRYKVAKRGQDVALRCDPISGHVSLFWYQQALGQGPEFLTYFQNEAQLDKSGLPSDRFFAERPEGSVSTLKIQRTQQEDSAVYLCASSLEASGGALSYEQYFGPGTRLTVT.

CDR3 residues: CASSLGQPQQGGYTF. Written as DNA, the CDR3 is TGCGCCAGCAGCTTGGGACAGCCCCAGCAAGGTGGCTACACCTTC. This sequence joins TRBV5-1 and TRBJ1-2; the D gene is possibly TRBD1 (5 bases). Germline V gene sequence: CDR1 SGHRS, CDR2 YFSETQ. Trimming left V 0 bases short and J 7 bases short, with 16 bases between. The CDR3 totals 15 residues.

The chain links TRBV7-8 to TRBJ2-3; TRBD1 aligns across 7 bases. This CDR3 comprises 16 residues. Germline V CDR1 and CDR2: SGHVS, FQNEAQ. V gave up 1 base and J gave up 1 base; unmatched junction bases: 5. The CDR3 reads CASSLVRGQRTDTQYF. The CDR3 bases are TGTGCCAGCAGCTTAGTTCGGGGACAGCGCACAGATACGCAGTATTTT.

The chain employs TRBV5-4 and TRBJ2-3, with no clear D. With 1 base removed from V and 2 bases from J, the gap between germline ends came to 8 bases. Germline values: CDR1 SGHNT, CDR2 YYREEE (reference sequence). The CDR3 is 14 amino acids. The CDR3 DNA reads TGTGCCAGCAGCTTGCCCCAGAACACAGATACGCAGTATTTT. Translating gives CASSLPQNTDTQYF.

A remark on this clone: One end of the junction varies from germline; a read error may be responsible. The chain employs TRBV7-7 and TRBJ2-7, with TRBD1 matching over 9 bases. Per germline, CDR1 SSHAT and CDR2 FNYEAQ (reference sequence). The CDR3 runs to 16 residues. The CDR3 spells CASSLGDREKTYEQYF. CDR3 DNA: TGTGCTAGCAGCTTAGGGGACAGGGAGAAAACCTACGAGCAGTACTTC.

The chain carries TRBV6-1 and TRBJ1-5, with a tentative D call TRBD1 (6 bases). Germline assignment: CDR1 MNHNS and CDR2 SASEGT. CDR3 length: 18 amino acids. V lost 0 bases and J lost 0, with 15 bases in between. CDR3 sequence reads: CASSEAEPIQGSNQPQHF. The CDR3 DNA is TGTGCCAGCAGTGAAGCAGAGCCTATACAGGGTAGCAATCAGCCCCAGCATTTT.

The chain uses TRBV6-2 or TRBV6-3 and TRBJ2-7, with 9 bases lining up with TRBD1. The length of the CDR3 is 14 residues. Trimming at V came to 5 bases and at J to 1 base, leaving 3 bases not matched to a gene. From germline, CDR1 is MNHEY and CDR2 SVGEGT. CDR3 sequence reads: CASSLQGASYEQYF. CDR3 nucleotides: TGTGCCAGCAGTCTACAGGGGGCTTCCTACGAGCAGTACTTC.